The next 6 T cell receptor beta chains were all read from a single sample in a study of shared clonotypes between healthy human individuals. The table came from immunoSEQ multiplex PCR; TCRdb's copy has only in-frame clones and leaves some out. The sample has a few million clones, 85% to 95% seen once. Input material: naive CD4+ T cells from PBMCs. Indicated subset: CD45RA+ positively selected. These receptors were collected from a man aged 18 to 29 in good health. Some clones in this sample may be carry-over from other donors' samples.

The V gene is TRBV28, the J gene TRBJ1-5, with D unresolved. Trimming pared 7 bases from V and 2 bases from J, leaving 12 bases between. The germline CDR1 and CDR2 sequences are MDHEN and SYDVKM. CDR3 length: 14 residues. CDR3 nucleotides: TGTGCCAGCATCCGTGACGGGCGCAATCAGCCCCAGCATTTT. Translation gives CASIRDGRNQPQHF.

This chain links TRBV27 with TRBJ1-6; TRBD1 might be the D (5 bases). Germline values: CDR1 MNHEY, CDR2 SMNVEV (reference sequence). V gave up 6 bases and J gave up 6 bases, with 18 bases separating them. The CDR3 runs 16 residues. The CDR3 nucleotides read TGTGCCAGCAGGTCACTGGTCGGCAGGGCTAATTCACCCCTCCACTTT. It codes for CASRSLVGRANSPLHF.

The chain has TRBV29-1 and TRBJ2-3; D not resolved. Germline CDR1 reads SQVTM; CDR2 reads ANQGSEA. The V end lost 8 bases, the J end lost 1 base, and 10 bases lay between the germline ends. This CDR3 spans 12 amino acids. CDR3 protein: CSTSAGTDTQYF. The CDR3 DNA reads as TGCAGCACCTCGGCGGGCACAGATACGCAGTATTTT.

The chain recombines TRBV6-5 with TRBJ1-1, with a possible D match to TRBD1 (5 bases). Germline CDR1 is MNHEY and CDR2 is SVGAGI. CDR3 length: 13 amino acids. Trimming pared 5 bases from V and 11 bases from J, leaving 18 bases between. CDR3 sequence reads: CASSRTGPGGAFF. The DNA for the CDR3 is TGTGCCAGCAGTCGAACAGGTCCGGGTGGGGCTTTCTTT.

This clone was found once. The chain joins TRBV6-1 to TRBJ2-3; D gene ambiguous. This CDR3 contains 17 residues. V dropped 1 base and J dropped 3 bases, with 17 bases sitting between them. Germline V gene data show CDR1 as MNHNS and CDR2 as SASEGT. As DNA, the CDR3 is TGTGCCAGCAGTGAAGAACCGGTAGGGCGAGGAACAGATACGCAGTATTTT. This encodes CASSEEPVGRGTDTQYF.

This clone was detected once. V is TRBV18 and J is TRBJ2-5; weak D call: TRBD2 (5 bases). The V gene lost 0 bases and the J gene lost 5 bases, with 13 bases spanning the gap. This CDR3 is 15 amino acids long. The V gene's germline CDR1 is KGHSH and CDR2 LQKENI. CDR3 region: CASSPPGTRTETQYF. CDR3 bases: TGTGCCAGCTCACCACCGGGTACCAGGACTGAGACCCAGTACTTC.